This T cell receptor beta chain comes out of a study of T cell responses to AZD1222 COVID-19 vaccine. Study outcomes and limitations: Females outnumbered males among donors, who were mostly white British; clonal diversity was possibly underestimated. At study baseline, merely more than 5 AZD1222 recipients were seropositive. Only after the peak T cell response were repertoires sampled. Spike-specific TCR breadth and depth both grew after two AZD1222 doses.

Deletions cut 1 base from V and 4 bases from J, with 16 bases between. This CDR3 spans 16 amino acids. The germline V gene encodes CDR1 SGHDN and CDR2 FVKESK. Profiled with immunoSEQ multiplex PCR; TCRdb holds only in-frame clones, not every one. This sample has about 150,000 clones, with approximately 90% found just once. To note about this clone: The antigen is not known.

The chain has TRBV14 and TRBJ1-2; D is unclear. Sequencing used peripheral blood, obtained 28 days after the second AZD1222 dose. This clonotype originated in an adult who received the AZD1222 COVID-19 vaccine. Written as DNA, the CDR3 is TGTGCCAGCAGCCAAGTCTGGGCAGCCTCTGGCTATGGCTACACCTTC. This gives the protein CASSQVWAASGYGYTF.